This T cell receptor (beta chain) was identified during a study of shared clonotypes between healthy human individuals. Findings and caveats of the study: Deeper or shallower sequencing was expected to change how clonotypes are shared among donors.

About this clone: Its antigen remains unknown.

Genomic DNA of unsorted samples came from approximately 100 million PBMCs. V lost 5 bases to trimming and J lost 0 bases, with 16 bases between them. The CDR3 covers 16 residues. CDR1 is SGHTA, CDR2 FQGNSA, per germline. Genomic DNA per cell subset filled all wells of several immunoSEQ plates. In the authors' workflow: ImmunoSEQ output held junction-only sequences without quality scores, so filtering differed. Measured with immunoSEQ multiplex PCR; TCRdb has only the in-frame clones, and not every one. The V and J calls and clone size are taken from that table; D and trimming were inferred from the DNA. The sample holds about 490,000 clones, 70% to 85% seen once.

The receptor was isolated from a woman in her thirties or forties in good health. Some clones in this sample may be carry-over from other donors' samples. This chain connects TRBV7-2 to TRBJ1-1; tentatively, D is TRBD1 (5 bases). Sequencing was performed on PBMCs. The CDR3 nucleotides read TGTGCCAGCAGCCCTGGGACCGGAGAACTGAACACTGAAGCTTTCTTT. It specifies CASSPGTGELNTEAFF.